The sequence of this T cell receptor beta chain was determined in a study of cytomegalovirus exposure and HLA in healthy donors. Study results and limitations: Analysis was carried out at a later point, and it linked a missense DCLRE1C variant to TCR beta V- and J-gene trimming.

With 60 Vbeta and 13 Jbeta primers, the PCR was carried out. Original analysis: Around 11 million shared chains were among approximately 80 million unique TCR beta chains counted in a later analysis. TCRdb's table, derived via immunoSEQ multiplex PCR, lists solely in-frame clones and lacks some. The D gene and trimming were derived from the DNA, and the V and J assignments and clone size from that table. The table has 55,000 to 70,000 clones, just over 85% seen once. As regards this clone: The antigen remains undetermined.

Sequenced sample: PBMCs. This TCR was sampled from a woman in her twenties or thirties in good health and CMV-seronegative.

CDR3 amino acids: CAWAQGLAGTDTQYF. CDR3 coding DNA: TGTGCCTGGGCCCAGGGACTAGCGGGAACAGATACGCAGTATTTT. The V gene is TRBV30, the J gene TRBJ2-3; 13 nucleotides line up with TRBD2. The CDR3 runs to 15 residues. Germline lookup yields CDR1 GTSNPN and CDR2 SVGIG (reference sequence). With 5 bases clipped from V and 3 bases from J, the junction kept 5 bases outside the gene matches.